This T cell receptor beta chain was identified in a study of cytomegalovirus exposure and HLA in healthy donors. This CDR3 has 15 residues. Germline values: CDR1 KGHSH, CDR2 LQKENI. V lost 3 bases to trimming and J lost 5 bases; unmatched junction nucleotides: 5. Use of 60 Vbeta and 13 Jbeta primers characterized the PCR. Using immunoSEQ multiplex PCR, the repertoire was profiled, and TCRdb retains in-frame clones only, with some absent. The sample holds around 130,000 clones, approximately 86% seen once. The specimen sequenced was PBMCs. The sequence came from a boy aged 5 to 17 in good health and CMV-seronegative. This chain uses TRBV18 with TRBJ2-1; the match to TRBD2 covers 9 bases. CDR3 sequence: CASSPRGGPDNEQFF. CDR3 bases: TGTGCCAGCTCACCGCGGGGGGGCCCCGACAATGAGCAGTTCTTC.